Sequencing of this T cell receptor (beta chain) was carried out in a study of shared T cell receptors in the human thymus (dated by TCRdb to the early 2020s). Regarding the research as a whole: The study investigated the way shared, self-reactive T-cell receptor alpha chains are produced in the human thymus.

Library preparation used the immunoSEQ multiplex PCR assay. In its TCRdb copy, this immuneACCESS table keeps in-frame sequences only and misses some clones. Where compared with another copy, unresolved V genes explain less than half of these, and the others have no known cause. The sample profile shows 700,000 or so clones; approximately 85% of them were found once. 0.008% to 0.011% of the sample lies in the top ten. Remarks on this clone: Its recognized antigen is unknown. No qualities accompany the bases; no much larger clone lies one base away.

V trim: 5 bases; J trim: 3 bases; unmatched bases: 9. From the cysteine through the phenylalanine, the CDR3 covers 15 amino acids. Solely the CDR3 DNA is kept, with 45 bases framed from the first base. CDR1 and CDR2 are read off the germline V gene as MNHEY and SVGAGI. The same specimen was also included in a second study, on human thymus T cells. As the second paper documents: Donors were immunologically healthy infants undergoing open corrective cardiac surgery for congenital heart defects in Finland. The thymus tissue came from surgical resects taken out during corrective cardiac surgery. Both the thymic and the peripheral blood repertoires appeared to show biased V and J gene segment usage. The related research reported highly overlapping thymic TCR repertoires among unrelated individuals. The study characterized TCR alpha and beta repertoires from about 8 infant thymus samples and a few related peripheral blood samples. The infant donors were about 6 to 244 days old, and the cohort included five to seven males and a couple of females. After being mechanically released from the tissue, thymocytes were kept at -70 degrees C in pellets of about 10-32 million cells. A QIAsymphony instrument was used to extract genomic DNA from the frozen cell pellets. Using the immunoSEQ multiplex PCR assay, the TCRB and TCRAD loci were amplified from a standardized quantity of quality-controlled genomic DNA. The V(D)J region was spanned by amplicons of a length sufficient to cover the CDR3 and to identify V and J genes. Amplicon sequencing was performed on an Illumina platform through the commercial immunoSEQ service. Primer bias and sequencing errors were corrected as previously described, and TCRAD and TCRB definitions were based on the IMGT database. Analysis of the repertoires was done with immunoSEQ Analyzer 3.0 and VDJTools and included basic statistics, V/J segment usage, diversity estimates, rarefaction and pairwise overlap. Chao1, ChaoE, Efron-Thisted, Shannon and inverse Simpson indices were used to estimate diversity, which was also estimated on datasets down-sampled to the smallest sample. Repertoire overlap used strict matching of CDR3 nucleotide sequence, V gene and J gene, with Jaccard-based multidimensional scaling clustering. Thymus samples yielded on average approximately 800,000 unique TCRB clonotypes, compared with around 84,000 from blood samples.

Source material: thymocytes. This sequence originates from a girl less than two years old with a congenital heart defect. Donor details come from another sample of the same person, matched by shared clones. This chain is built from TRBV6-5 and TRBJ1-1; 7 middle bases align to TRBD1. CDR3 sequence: CASSATGTVYTEAFF. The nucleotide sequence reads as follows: TGTGCCAGCAGTGCTACCGGGACAGTGTACACTGAAGCTTTCTTT.